These 9 T cell receptor beta chains were all obtained from the same sample, sequenced in a study of blood T cells in healthy people across ages. For the second PCR, which ran for 7 to 11 cycles, a sample-barcoded 5' primer and a J-beta primer mix were used. MiXCR was run by TCRdb on the 5' RACE reads, yielding one entry per CDR3 protein. The sample has over 1,500,000 distinct CDR3 sequences; roughly two fifths are singletons. Input material: blood. These receptors came from a human donor in good health.

The sample holds a few counts of this clonotype. V and J are TRBV24-1 and TRBJ2-3; D is tentatively TRBD1 or TRBD2 (5 bases each). Germline CDR1 reads KGHDR; CDR2 reads SFDVKD. V was clipped by 8 bases and J by 5 bases, with 10 bases between them. The CDR3 runs 12 residues. CDR3 nucleotides: TGTGCCACCATGGGGGTGATAGATACGCAGTATTTT. Amino acids: CATMGVIDTQYF.

CDR3 DNA: TGTGCCAGCAGCAGGACTAGCCCAGGGGAGACCCAGTACTTC. Translated, it gives CASSRTSPGETQYF. The chain joins TRBV7-9 to TRBJ2-5; TRBD2 matches at 8 bases. The V segment lost 5 bases and the J segment 5 bases; nucleotides outside the gene matches: 7. This CDR3 spans 14 amino acids. Per the germline V gene, CDR1 is SEHNR and CDR2 is FQNEAQ (reference sequence).

This clonotype has just one count. The chain carries TRBV7-2 and TRBJ1-5; no definite D call. V was pared by 5 bases and J by 1 base, with 12 bases between. Germline V gives CDR1 SGHTA, CDR2 FQGNSA. This CDR3 is 15 amino acids long. CDR3 region: CASSPSRVSNQPQHF. The CDR3 bases are TGTGCCAGCAGCCCTAGTCGGGTCAGCAATCAGCCCCAGCATTTT. The whole variable domain, filled in from reference TRBV7-2 and TRBJ1-5, reads GAGVSQSPSNKVTEKGKDVELRCDPISGHTALYWYRQSLGQGLEFLIYFQGNSAPDKSGLPSDRFSAERTGGSVSTLTIQRTQQEDSAVYLCASSPSRVSNQPQHFGDGTRLSIL.

The chain joins TRBV24-1 to TRBJ2-2, with D possibly matching TRBD2 (6 bases). V lost 3 bases and J 3 bases, leaving 10 bases between the germline ends. The CDR3 is 15 residues long. Germline V lookup: CDR1 KGHDR, CDR2 SFDVKD. CDR3 sequence (DNA): TGTGCCACCAGTGATCCCTCGGGAGACACCGGGGAGCTGTTTTTT. Residues: CATSDPSGDTGELFF.

This clonotype occurred a few times. The rearrangement joins TRBV29-1 to TRBJ2-3; D not certain. CDR3 length: 11 residues. V lost 8 bases and J 2 bases, leaving 8 bases between the germline ends. In germline, CDR1 is SQVTM, CDR2 ANQGSEA. The CDR3: CSFVSTDTQYF. DNA of the CDR3: TGCAGCTTCGTCTCCACAGATACGCAGTATTTT.

The chain couples TRBV5-1 to TRBJ2-1; TRBD2 matches at 10 bases. Germline loops: CDR1 SGHRS, CDR2 YFSETQ. CDR3 length: 14 residues. The CDR3 loop is CTSSISGGPHEQFF. As DNA, the CDR3 is TGCACGAGCAGTATTAGCGGGGGGCCACATGAGCAGTTCTTC.

The J gene is TRBJ1-6, the V gene TRBV12-3 or TRBV12-4; D is ambiguous. Trimming shortened V by 6 bases and J by 14 bases, and 11 bases separated the two germline ends. This CDR3 contains 11 residues. CDR3 region: CASSPGLTLHF. CDR3 bases: TGTGCCAGCAGCCCGGGTCTCACCCTCCACTTT.

The chain has TRBV7-9 and TRBJ1-2, with unresolved D. Germline lookup yields CDR1 SEHNR and CDR2 FQNEAQ (reference sequence). V was clipped by 1 base and J by 1 base, with 10 bases between them. The CDR3 has 15 residues. The CDR3 DNA sequence: TGTGCCAGCAGCTTAGATCCGGGTTTTAACTATGGCTACACCTTC. Encoded protein: CASSLDPGFNYGYTF.

The V call is TRBV7-2, the J call TRBJ1-2; 7 bases align to TRBD1. V dropped 4 bases and J dropped 4; count of bases not matched to a gene: 12. Germline V gene sequence: CDR1 SGHTA, CDR2 FQGNSA. CDR3 size: 16 residues. CDR3 amino acids: CASSSSGGGQSYGYTF. CDR3 in DNA: TGTGCCAGCAGCTCCTCCGGTGGGGGACAGAGCTATGGCTACACCTTC.